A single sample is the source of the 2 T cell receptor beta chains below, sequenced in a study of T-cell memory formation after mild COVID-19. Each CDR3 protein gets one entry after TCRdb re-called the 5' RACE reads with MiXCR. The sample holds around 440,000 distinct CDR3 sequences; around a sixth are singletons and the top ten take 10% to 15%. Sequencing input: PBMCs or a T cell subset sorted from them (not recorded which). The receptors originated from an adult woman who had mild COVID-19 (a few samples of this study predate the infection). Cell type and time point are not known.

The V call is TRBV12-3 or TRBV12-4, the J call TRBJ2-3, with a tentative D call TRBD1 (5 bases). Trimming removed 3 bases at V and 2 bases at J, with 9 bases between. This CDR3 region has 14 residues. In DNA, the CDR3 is TGTGCCAGCAGTTTGGGGCGCAACACAGATACGCAGTATTTT. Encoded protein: CASSLGRNTDTQYF.

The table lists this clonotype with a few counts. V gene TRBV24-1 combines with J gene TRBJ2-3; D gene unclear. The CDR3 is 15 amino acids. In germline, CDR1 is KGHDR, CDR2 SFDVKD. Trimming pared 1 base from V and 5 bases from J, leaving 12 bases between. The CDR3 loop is CATSDLGWKGDTQYF. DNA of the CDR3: TGTGCCACCAGTGATTTAGGATGGAAAGGAGATACGCAGTATTTT.